The clone carrying this TCR beta chain was counted between two and nine times. The sample originates from a study of blood T cell repertoires in COVID-19. Data came from immunoSEQ multiplex PCR; TCRdb stores just in-frame clones and leaves some out. This repertoire shows about 260,000 clones, about 91% found once; its top ten account for roughly 1.2%. This sequence was found in a woman between 35 and 50 years old with acute COVID-19. Sequences were obtained from PBMCs or T cells enriched from blood (not recorded which).

The CDR3 protein is CAWTVQGRNSPLHF. Here the CDR3 DNA reads TGTGCCTGGACTGTGCAGGGGCGAAATTCACCCCTCCACTTT. The chain carries TRBV30 and TRBJ1-6; D might be TRBD1 (6 bases). The CDR3 is made up of 14 amino acids. Germline-derived CDR1 and CDR2 are GTSNPN and SVGIG (reference sequence). Trimming pared 4 bases from V and 7 bases from J, leaving 14 bases between.